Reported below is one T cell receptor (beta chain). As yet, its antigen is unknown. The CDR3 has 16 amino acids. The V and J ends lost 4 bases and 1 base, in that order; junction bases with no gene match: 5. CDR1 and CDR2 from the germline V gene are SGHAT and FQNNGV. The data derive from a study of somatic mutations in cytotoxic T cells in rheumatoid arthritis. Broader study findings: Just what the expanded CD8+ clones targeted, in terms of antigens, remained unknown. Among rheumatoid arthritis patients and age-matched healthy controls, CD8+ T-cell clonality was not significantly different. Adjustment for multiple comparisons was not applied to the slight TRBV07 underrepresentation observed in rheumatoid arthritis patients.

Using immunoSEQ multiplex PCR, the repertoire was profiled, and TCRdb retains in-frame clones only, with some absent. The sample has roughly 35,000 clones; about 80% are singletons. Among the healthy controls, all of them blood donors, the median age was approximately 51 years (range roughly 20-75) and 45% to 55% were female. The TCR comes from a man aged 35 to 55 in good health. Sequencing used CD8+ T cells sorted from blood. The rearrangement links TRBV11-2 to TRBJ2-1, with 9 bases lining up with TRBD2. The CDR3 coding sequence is TGTGCCAGCAGCTCTAGCGGGACCACTTCCTACAATGAGCAGTTCTTC. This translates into CASSSSGTTSYNEQFF. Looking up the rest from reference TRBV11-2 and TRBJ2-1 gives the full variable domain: EAGVAQSPRYKIIEKRQSVAFWCNPISGHATLYWYQQILGQGPKLLIQFQNNGVVDDSQLPKDRFSAERLKGVDSTLKIQPAKLEDSAVYLCASSSSGTTSYNEQFFGPGTRLTVL.